What follows describes a single T cell receptor (beta chain). CDR1 and CDR2 (germline): LNHDA, SQIVND (reference sequence). Trimming cost V 1 base and J 15 bases, with 19 bases left between them. This CDR3 is built from 14 residues. This specimen belongs to a study of cytomegalovirus exposure and HLA in healthy donors. Both 60 Vbeta primers and 13 Jbeta primers went into the PCR. The protocol was immunoSEQ multiplex PCR, while the TCRdb copy is restricted to in-frame clones and leaves out a portion. The sample lists about 120,000 clones, around two thirds seen once, with more than 8% in the top ten. The sequence derives from a woman in her forties in good health and CMV-seropositive. The chain joins TRBV19 to TRBJ1-5, with D perhaps TRBD1 (5 bases). The source material was PBMCs. The CDR3 loop is CASSIAAGTLDRHF. The CDR3 DNA follows: TGTGCCAGTAGTATAGCCGCCGGGACTCTAGACCGGCATTTT.